The 18 T cell receptor beta chains listed next were all sequenced from one sample in a study of OX40 agonist ivuxolimab in advanced cancers. Profiling relied on immunoSEQ multiplex PCR, and the TCRdb table lists in-frame clones only, not all of them. The table has some 86,000 clones, under 85% seen once. The sample was CD4+ or CD8+ T cells sorted from blood, taken in a trial of the OX40 agonist ivuxolimab. The receptors shown here come from an adult with an advanced solid tumor such as melanoma, head and neck, liver or kidney cancer.

This clone appeared a single time. The chain combines TRBV15 with TRBJ1-5; tentative D call: TRBD1 (5 bases). Germline CDR1 reads LNHNV; CDR2 reads YYDKDF (reference sequence). Trimming removed 3 bases at V and 3 bases at J, with 12 bases between. This CDR3 has 15 amino acids. CDR3 in DNA: TGTGCCACCAGCAGCTCCGGGACCGCCAATCAGCCCCAGCATTTT. This codes for CATSSSGTANQPQHF. The whole variable domain, remainder taken from reference TRBV15 and TRBJ1-5, is DAMVIQNPRYQVTQFGKPVTLSCSQTLNHNVMYWYQQKSSQAPKLLFHYYDKDFNNEADTPDNFQSRRPNTSFCFLDIRSPGLGDTAMYLCATSSSGTANQPQHFGDGTRLSIL.

This chain connects TRBV5-1 to TRBJ2-1, with 7 bases identical to TRBD2. V gave up 2 bases and J gave up 6 bases; unmatched junction bases: 8. The CDR3 loop spans 15 amino acids. The germline V gene has CDR1 SGHRS and CDR2 YFSETQ. The CDR3: CASSFREARSNEQFF. CDR3 DNA sequence: TGCGCCAGCAGCTTTCGGGAGGCGAGGAGCAATGAGCAGTTCTTC.

This chain connects TRBV5-4 to TRBJ2-5; TRBD1 aligns across 7 bases. Germline-derived CDR1 and CDR2 are SGHNT and YYREEE (reference sequence). The CDR3 is 15 residues long. V lost 4 bases and J lost 1; bases outside the gene matches: 7. CDR3 protein: CASSNRQGVQETQYF. The DNA for the CDR3 is TGTGCCAGCAGCAACCGACAGGGAGTCCAAGAGACCCAGTACTTC.

V and J are TRBV13 and TRBJ2-4; TRBD1 agrees at 8 bases. CDR1 is PRHDT, CDR2 FYEKMQ, per germline (reference sequence). V trimming: 0 bases; J trimming: 4 bases; junction bases outside the gene matches: 8. The CDR3 sequence is 17 residues long. The CDR3 loop is CASSLGPLDRGKNIQYF. The CDR3 DNA is TGTGCCAGCAGCTTAGGCCCCCTTGACAGGGGTAAAAACATTCAGTACTTC.

This rearrangement joins TRBV10-3 to TRBJ2-1, with TRBD2 identical over 10 bases. The CDR3 has 19 residues. Germline CDR1 reads ENHRY; CDR2 reads SYGVKD. Trimming at V came to 0 bases and at J to 8 bases, leaving 16 bases not matched to a gene. The CDR3 nucleotides are TGTGCCATCAGTGAGTCGGGAACTAGCGGGACCAAGTCGCACGATGAGCAGTTCTTC. Amino acids: CAISESGTSGTKSHDEQFF.

V gene TRBV19 combines with J gene TRBJ2-5, with 7 bases lining up with TRBD1. Germline CDR1 and CDR2: LNHDA and SQIVND (reference sequence). The CDR3 consists of 15 residues. V was clipped by 5 bases and J by 4 bases; unmatched bases: 10. CDR3 amino acids: CASSFAGTEGETQYF. The CDR3 DNA reads as TGTGCCAGTAGTTTCGCCGGGACAGAGGGAGAGACCCAGTACTTC.

The chain links TRBV30 to TRBJ2-7; D gene unclear. The ends were cut back, 2 bases at V and 0 bases at J, with 8 bases in the middle. CDR1 GTSNPN and CDR2 SVGIG come from the germline V gene (reference sequence). The CDR3 is 13 residues long. The CDR3 DNA follows: TGTGCCTGGAGTTTTTCAAGCTCCTACGAGCAGTACTTC. Amino acids: CAWSFSSSYEQYF. The variable domain in full, completed from reference TRBV30 and TRBJ2-7, reads SQTIHQWPATLVQPVGSPLSLECTVEGTSNPNLYWYRQAAGRGLQLLFYSVGIGQISSEVPQNLSASRPQDRQFILSSKKLLLSDSGFYLCAWSFSSSYEQYFGPGTRLTVT.

V is TRBV7-9 and J is TRBJ2-2; the D gene is possibly TRBD2 (5 bases). The CDR3 length is 16 residues. Germline values: CDR1 SEHNR, CDR2 FQNEAQ (reference sequence). The V gene lost 8 bases and the J gene lost 2 bases, with 18 bases spanning the gap. CDR3 coding DNA: TGTGCCAGCCTCTCACCGGCGGGTAGAAACACCGGGGAGCTGTTTTTT. This translates into CASLSPAGRNTGELFF. Using reference TRBV7-9 and TRBJ2-2 for the parts outside the CDR3, the full variable domain is DTGVSQNPRHKITKRGQNVTFRCDPISEHNRLYWYRQTLGQGPEFLTYFQNEAQLEKSRLLSDRFSAERPKGSFSTLEIQRTEQGDSAMYLCASLSPAGRNTGELFFGEGSRLTVL.

The CDR3 reads CTSSHPAGRSGNTIYF. The CDR3 nucleotides are TGCACCAGCAGCCACCCTGCGGGCCGCTCTGGAAACACCATATATTTT. The chain links TRBV1 to TRBJ1-3. TRBV1 is termed a pseudogene. The CDR3 sequence is 16 residues long.

The chain links TRBV7-2 to TRBJ2-1; D uncertain. The CDR3 contains 13 residues. V lost 1 base to trimming and J lost 2 bases, with 3 bases between them. Germline CDR1 and CDR2: SGHTA and FQGNSA. The CDR3, as DNA: TGTGCCAGCAGCTTAGAACCCTACAATGAGCAGTTCTTC. Its protein is CASSLEPYNEQFF.

In this sample, this clone turned up once. CDR3: CASSEDSRGYEQYF. The CDR3 region has the DNA TGCGCCAGCAGCGAGGACAGCCGCGGCTACGAGCAGTACTTC. V usage is TRBV5-1 and J usage is TRBJ2-7; tentatively, D is TRBD1 (6 bases). The V end lost 4 bases, the J end lost 3 bases, and 14 bases lay between the germline ends. Germline lookup yields CDR1 SGHRS and CDR2 YFSETQ. The CDR3 contains 14 residues.

The J gene is TRBJ2-3, the V gene TRBV7-9, with unresolved D. The V end lost 7 bases, the J end lost 3 bases, and 14 bases lay between the germline ends. Germline V gives CDR1 SEHNR, CDR2 FQNEAQ (reference sequence). This CDR3 has 14 amino acids. The CDR3 DNA reads as TGTGCCAGCACCCGAGGCCGCGATACAGATACGCAGTATTTT. This sequence encodes CASTRGRDTDTQYF.

V is TRBV9 and J is TRBJ2-7; D remains ambiguous. CDR3 length: 12 amino acids. Germline CDR1 reads SGDLS; CDR2 reads YYNGEE. The germline V and J ends were trimmed by 4 bases and 11 bases, with 16 bases remaining between them. The CDR3 DNA follows: TGTGCCAGCAGCACCAGAGACGGAAAAAAGTACTTC. This encodes CASSTRDGKKYF.

V and J are TRBV23-1 and TRBJ2-2; D is perhaps TRBD2 (5 bases). TRBV23-1 is given ORF status, its function remaining uncertain. Trimming took 10 bases from V and 3 from J, leaving 21 bases between them. The CDR3 covers 16 residues. CDR3: CAKISPGIRYTGELFF. As DNA, the CDR3 is TGCGCCAAGATTTCGCCCGGGATCAGGTACACCGGGGAGCTGTTTTTT.

The chain is built from TRBV2 and TRBJ2-1, with TRBD1 identical over 9 bases. This CDR3 is built from 16 residues. Germline V gene sequence: CDR1 SNHLY, CDR2 FYNNEI. V trimming: 3 bases; J trimming: 5 bases; junction bases outside the gene matches: 8. The CDR3 is CASSESDRGVHNEQFF. The CDR3, as DNA: TGTGCCAGCAGTGAGTCGGACAGGGGTGTGCACAATGAGCAGTTCTTC.

This clone was observed a single time. J is TRBJ2-7 and V is TRBV10-3; possible D gene TRBD2, 6 bases. The CDR3 consists of 15 residues. The ends were cut back, 4 bases at V and 3 bases at J, with 16 bases in the middle. Germline V lookup: CDR1 ENHRY, CDR2 SYGVKD. CDR3 DNA sequence: TGTGCCATCAGTGCAAACCCGGGGGAGAACTACGAGCAGTACTTC. It translates to CAISANPGENYEQYF.

CDR3: CASSDESGNEQFF. DNA for the CDR3: TGTGCCAGCAGTGATGAGTCCGGGAATGAGCAGTTCTTC. The V call is TRBV6-4, the J call TRBJ2-1; D gene unclear. This CDR3 has 13 residues. V lost 3 bases, J lost 7 bases, and 10 bases lay in between. Germline lookup yields CDR1 MRHNA and CDR2 SNTAGT.

The chain has TRBV7-3 and TRBJ2-2; D gene unclear. The CDR3 is made up of 13 amino acids. The germline gives CDR1 SGHTA, CDR2 FQGTGA. Trimming pared 5 bases from V and 1 base from J, leaving 5 bases between. The CDR3 region is CASSRGNTGELFF. CDR3 bases: TGTGCCAGCAGCCGAGGGAACACCGGGGAGCTGTTTTTT.